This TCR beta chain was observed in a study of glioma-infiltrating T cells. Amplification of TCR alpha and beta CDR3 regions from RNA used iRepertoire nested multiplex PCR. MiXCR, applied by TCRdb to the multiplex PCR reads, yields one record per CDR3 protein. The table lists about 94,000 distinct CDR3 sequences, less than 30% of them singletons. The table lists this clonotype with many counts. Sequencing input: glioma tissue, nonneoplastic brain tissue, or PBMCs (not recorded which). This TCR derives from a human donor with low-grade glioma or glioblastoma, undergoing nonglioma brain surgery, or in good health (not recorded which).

For the CDR3, the DNA is TGCAGTGCTAGTACCCCTAACAGGGAATTTAACTATGGCTACACCTTC. This codes for CSASTPNREFNYGYTF. The chain has TRBV20-1 and TRBJ1-2; tentative D call: TRBD1 (6 bases). V was trimmed by 3 bases and J by 1 base, leaving 18 bases between them. Germline V gives CDR1 DFQATT, CDR2 SNEGSKA (reference sequence). The CDR3 loop spans 16 amino acids.